The TCR beta chain under discussion was sequenced for a study of T cell changes during pregnancy in multiple sclerosis. The protocol was immunoSEQ multiplex PCR, while the TCRdb copy is restricted to in-frame clones and leaves out a portion. Here the sample spans tens of thousands of clones, more than 90% being singletons. CDR1 and CDR2 (germline): PRHDT, FYEKMQ (reference sequence). This CDR3 is built from 12 residues. The ends were cut back, 6 bases at V and 7 bases at J, with 12 bases in the middle. The sequencing here drew on CD8+ T cells from peripheral blood mononuclear cells, taken in the third trimester of pregnancy. The TCR comes from a female donor with multiple sclerosis, enrolled in a pregnancy study. The V and J genes are TRBV13 and TRBJ1-1, with D uncertain. CDR3 nucleotides: TGTGCCAGCAGTCCCGCGGGGTTTGAAGCTTTCTTT. This sequence encodes CASSPAGFEAFF.